This T cell receptor beta chain comes out of a study of CD8+ T cells in alopecia areata. Study-wide background: Oral tofacitinib (5 to 10 mg twice daily) was administered to treated patients. The tofacitinib course ran for 6 to 18 months and was followed by 6 months off drug.

Alopecia areata patients had lesional scalp punch biopsies and peripheral blood taken from them. RNA extraction was followed by reverse transcription into cDNA, which acted as the sequencing template. Profiled with immunoSEQ multiplex PCR; TCRdb holds only in-frame clones, not every one. Of 90,000 to 100,000 clones in the sample, 41% were seen once. This clone was observed a few times. Specimen: CD4+ T cells sorted from blood. The receptor's source is a human donor with alopecia areata.

This chain's CDR3 is CASSAAVGGGTTEAFF. The CDR3 region has the DNA TGTGCCAGCAGTGCCGCCGTGGGGGGCGGGACGACTGAAGCTTTCTTT. The gene calls are TRBV6-1 and TRBJ1-1; D might be TRBD1 (6 bases). Germline V gives CDR1 MNHNS, CDR2 SASEGT. This CDR3 contains 16 residues. V lost 4 bases and J lost 5, with 20 bases in between.